The present entry profiles one T cell receptor beta chain with its context. Its target is unknown. This sample stems from a study of T cell responses to AZD1222 COVID-19 vaccine. Data came from immunoSEQ multiplex PCR; TCRdb stores just in-frame clones and leaves some out. The repertoire holds more than 140,000 clones, about 87% seen once, with less than 2.5% in the top ten. After removal of 4 bases from V and 3 bases from J, the junction contained 7 bases not matched to a gene. The CDR3 is 15 amino acids. The V gene's germline CDR1 is SNHLY and CDR2 FYNNEI. Study-level points and caveats: Clonal diversity may have been underestimated, and the donors were mostly white British, with more females than males.

V and J are TRBV2 and TRBJ1-1; 8 bases line up with TRBD1. This clonotype originated in an adult in good health. Source: peripheral blood, taken on day 0 of AZD1222 vaccination. CDR3 sequence: CASSVGQGLDTEAFF. Written as DNA, the CDR3 is TGTGCCAGCAGTGTTGGACAGGGACTGGACACTGAAGCTTTCTTT. Together with reference TRBV2 and TRBJ1-1, the CDR3 gives the full variable domain: EPEVTQTPSHQVTQMGQEVILRCVPISNHLYFYWYRQILGQKVEFLVSFYNNEISEKSEIFDDQFSVERPDGSNFTLKIRSTKLEDSAMYFCASSVGQGLDTEAFFGQGTRLTVV.